The rows below give T cell receptor beta chains drawn from one sample of a study of CD8 T cells in Susac syndrome. TCRdb re-analysed the immunoSEQ multiplex PCR reads in MiXCR, keeping a single row per CDR3 protein. This sample has more than 100,000 distinct CDR3 sequences, with about 96% found just once. The sequenced sample consisted of CD4+ T cells from PBMCs. These receptors came from a human donor in good health. The CDR3 runs from the conserved cysteine through the conserved F or W. D genes are given only for firm matches. Expanded clones are given a class, and other clones once, few, many or no size at all.

d_call j_call v_call clone_size cdr3_nt cdr3_aa
. TRBJ1-2 TRBV7-9 . TGTGCCAGCAGCCTAGAGGGGGGTATTAACGGTGGCTACACCTTC CASSLEGGINGGYTF
TRBD1 TRBJ1-5 TRBV20-1 . TGCAGTGCTGCAACAGGGGTAGGTCAGCCCCAGCATTTT CSAATGVGQPQHF
TRBD2 TRBJ2-2 TRBV3-1 . TGTGCCAGCAGCCTCACGAGACTAGCGGGGAACACCGGGGAGCTGTTTTTT CASSLTRLAGNTGELFF
TRBD2 TRBJ2-3 TRBV5-1 . TGCGCCAGCAGCTGGGGACTAGGAGGGGCCACAGATACGCAGTATTTT CASSWGLGGATDTQYF
TRBD1 TRBJ2-1 TRBV5-1 . TGCGCCAGCAGCTTGGGACAGGGCTCGAATGAGCAGTTCTTC CASSLGQGSNEQFF
TRBD2 TRBJ2-5 TRBV24-1 . TGTGCCACCAGTGATAGCGGGAGGCCACAAGAGACCCAGTACTTC CATSDSGRPQETQYF
. TRBJ2-7 TRBV30 . TGTGCCCCCTCAAGGGGCGAGCAGTACTTC CAPSRGEQYF
. TRBJ2-7 TRBV7-2 . TGTGCCAGCGGTCCATACAGTCCCTACGAGCAGTACTTC CASGPYSPYEQYF
. TRBJ2-6 TRBV5-1 once TGCGCCAGCAGCTTGTGGGGCCGGGAATCCGGGGCCAACGTCCTGACTTTC CASSLWGRESGANVLTF
. TRBJ1-1 TRBV29-1 . TGCAGCGTGACGAGTTCGAACACTGAAGCTTTCTTT CSVTSSNTEAFF
. TRBJ2-3 TRBV29-1 . TGCAGCGGGGTAGACTCCGATACGCAGTATTTT CSGVDSDTQYF
. TRBJ1-1 TRBV29-1 . TGCAGCGTCGGCCGAGGGAAGAACACTGAAGCTTTCTTT CSVGRGKNTEAFF
. TRBJ2-1 TRBV3-1 . TGTGCCAGCAGCCAAGATCCGGGGGAGTTGGGTAATGAGCAGTTCTTC CASSQDPGELGNEQFF
TRBD1 TRBJ1-2 TRBV6-6 . TGTGCCAGCAGTTACCGGGGACAGGGATCCTATGGCTACACCTTC CASSYRGQGSYGYTF
TRBD1 TRBJ1-3 TRBV7-9 . TGTGCCAGCAGCGAGGACAGGGCAGTCAACACCATATATTTT CASSEDRAVNTIYF
. TRBJ2-7 TRBV3-1 . TGTGCCAGCAGCCATACCCCACAAGAGCAGTACTTC CASSHTPQEQYF
. TRBJ1-2 TRBV7-2 once TGTGCCAGCAGCGGAACGACAGCGAGTTCTTCTAACTATGGCTACACCTTC CASSGTTASSSNYGYTF
. TRBJ2-7 TRBV3-1 few TGTGCCAGCAGCCAGGCCAACTACGAGCAGTACTTC CASSQANYEQYF
. TRBJ2-1 TRBV28 few TGTGCCAGCAGTTGGGGGCAGGGATCCTACAATGAGCAGTTCTTC CASSWGQGSYNEQFF
TRBD2 TRBJ2-7 TRBV27 . TGTGCCAGCAGTCAAAGCGGGAGGGCCGGTTACGAGCAGTACTTC CASSQSGRAGYEQYF
. TRBJ1-2 TRBV3-1 . TGTGCCAGCAGCCCCTCGACAGGTGAATATGGCTACACCTTC CASSPSTGEYGYTF
TRBD2 TRBJ2-7 TRBV30 . TGTGCCTGGAGAGAAAAAGGACTAGCGGGAGGTCAGGTGTACTTC CAWREKGLAGGQVYF
. TRBJ1-2 TRBV3-1 . TGTGCCAGCAGCCAAGGAGCAGGAGGAAACTATGGCTACACCTTC CASSQGAGGNYGYTF
TRBD2 TRBJ2-7 TRBV7-2 . TGTGCCAGCAGCTGGCGCGGGAGCTCCTACGAGCAGTACTTC CASSWRGSSYEQYF
. TRBJ1-2 TRBV15 . TGTGCCACCAGCAGAGACCCGATGGGGTCCTACACCTTC CATSRDPMGSYTF
TRBD2 TRBJ2-5 TRBV9 . TGTGCCAGCAGCCCTTCAGCGGGATGGAACCAAGAGACCCAGTACTTC CASSPSAGWNQETQYF
. TRBJ1-2 TRBV19 . TGTGCCACCATATCACAGAACTATGGCTACACCTTC CATISQNYGYTF
TRBD2 TRBJ2-2 TRBV19 . TGTGCCAGTAGTAAACTAGCGGTAAACACCGGGGAGCTGTTTTTT CASSKLAVNTGELFF
. TRBJ1-1 TRBV5-1 . TGCGCCAGCAGCTTGTTAACAGGTATTACGAACACTGAAGCTTTCTTT CASSLLTGITNTEAFF
. TRBJ2-7 TRBV6-1 . TGTGCCAGCAGCTTAACGTTCTCCTACGAGCAGTACTTC CASSLTFSYEQYF
. TRBJ2-1 TRBV7-2 . TGTGCCAGCAGCTTCCAGGGGGGGGTCTACAATGAGCAGTTCTTC CASSFQGGVYNEQFF
TRBD2 TRBJ2-7 TRBV27 . TGTGCCAGCAGTAAAGCTTTCACTAGCGGGGCCTACGAGCAGTACTTC CASSKAFTSGAYEQYF
TRBD2 TRBJ2-1 TRBV9 once TGTGCCAGCAGCGTAGGACTAGCGGGAGGGGTTGAGCAGTTCTTC CASSVGLAGGVEQFF
TRBD2 TRBJ2-1 TRBV5-1 . TGCGCCAGCAGCTTGGACAAGGGAATAGCGGGAGGTAGTGAGCAGTTCTTC CASSLDKGIAGGSEQFF
. TRBJ2-5 TRBV7-9 . TGTGCCAGCAGCTTAGATCGGGGGAGAAGCGAGACCCAGTACTTC CASSLDRGRSETQYF
TRBD1 TRBJ2-7 TRBV19 . TGTGCCAGCAGCGACAGGGGCGCCTACGAGCAGTACTTC CASSDRGAYEQYF
TRBD1 TRBJ1-2 TRBV20-1 once TGCAGTGCTTTGGACAGGGAGCCCTATGGCTACACCTTC CSALDREPYGYTF
. TRBJ2-6 TRBV7-2 once TGTGCCAGCAGCTTACGCGCGGGAATCTCTGGGGCCAACGTCCTGACTTTC CASSLRAGISGANVLTF
. TRBJ2-1 TRBV4-1 . TGCGCCAGCCGGCCTCGGGGTGGCAATGAGCAGTTCTTC CASRPRGGNEQFF
. TRBJ2-3 TRBV28 . TGTGCAGGGGGGACCAGGGTGAGCGGTACAGATACGCAGTATTTT CAGGTRVSGTDTQYF
TRBD2 TRBJ2-5 TRBV20-1 . TGCAGTGCTAGCCGTCGGGAGGGTGTAGAGACCCAGTACTTC CSASRREGVETQYF
. TRBJ2-7 TRBV5-1 . TGCGCCAGCAGCTTGGGGGCCGGACTAAGTGGCTACGAGCAGTACTTC CASSLGAGLSGYEQYF
. TRBJ2-5 TRBV5-1 . TGCGCCAGCAGCTTGGGGGAGAAACAAGAGACCCAGTACTTC CASSLGEKQETQYF
. TRBJ2-2 TRBV27 once TGTGCCAGCAGTTATACAGGGTTCCGGGAGCTGTTTTTT CASSYTGFRELFF
. TRBJ2-7 TRBV7-2 . TGTGCCAGCAGCTTAAACAGGGATTACGAGCAGTACTTC CASSLNRDYEQYF
TRBD1 TRBJ2-2 TRBV6-5 . TGTGCCAGCAGTTACGGCAGGGGGACGACCAACACCGGGGAGCTGTTTTTT CASSYGRGTTNTGELFF
. TRBJ1-1 TRBV7-2 . TGTGCCAGCAGCTCAATTCTGAACACTGAAGCTTTCTTT CASSSILNTEAFF
. TRBJ1-5 TRBV6-5 . TGTGCCAGCAGTCTCCGACCGGATACCCAGCCCCAGCATTTT CASSLRPDTQPQHF
. TRBJ2-7 TRBV25-1 . TGTGCCAGCAGTGTAGGGATCCACGGCCGTGGGCAGTACTTC CASSVGIHGRGQYF
. TRBJ1-1 TRBV28 . TGTGCCAGCAGTTTACTAATTGGGGCGACCACTGAAGCTTTCTTT CASSLLIGATTEAFF
. TRBJ1-1 TRBV12-3/TRBV12-4 . TGTGCCAGCAGGACGGGACATTCGGGGACTGAAGCTTTCTTT CASRTGHSGTEAFF
TRBD1 TRBJ1-2 TRBV30 . TGTGCCTGGCTCGGGACAGCTTATGGCTACACCTTC CAWLGTAYGYTF
. TRBJ1-2 TRBV19 . TGTGCCAGTTCCGATGTAGGAGGCTACACCTTC CASSDVGGYTF